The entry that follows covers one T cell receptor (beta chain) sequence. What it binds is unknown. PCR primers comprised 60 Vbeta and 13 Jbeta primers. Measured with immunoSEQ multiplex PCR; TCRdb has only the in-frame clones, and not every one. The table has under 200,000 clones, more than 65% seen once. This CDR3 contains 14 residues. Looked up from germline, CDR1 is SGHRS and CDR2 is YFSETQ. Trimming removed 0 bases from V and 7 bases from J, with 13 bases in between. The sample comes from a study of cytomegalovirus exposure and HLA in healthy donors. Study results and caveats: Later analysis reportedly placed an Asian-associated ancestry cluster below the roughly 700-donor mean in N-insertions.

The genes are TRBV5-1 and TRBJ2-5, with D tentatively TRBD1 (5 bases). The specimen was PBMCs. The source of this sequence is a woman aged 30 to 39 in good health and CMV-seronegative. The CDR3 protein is CASSLDSPQGTQYF. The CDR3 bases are TGCGCCAGCAGCTTGGACTCCCCTCAGGGGACCCAGTACTTC. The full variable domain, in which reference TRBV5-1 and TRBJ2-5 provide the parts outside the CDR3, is KAGVTQTPRYLIKTRGQQVTLSCSPISGHRSVSWYQQTPGQGLQFLFEYFSETQRNKGNFPGRFSGRQFSNSRSEMNVSTLELGDSALYLCASSLDSPQGTQYFGPGTRLLVL.